The rows below give T cell receptor beta chains drawn from one sample of a study of CD8 T cells in ankylosing spondylitis. A single record per CDR3 protein comes from TCRdb applying MiXCR to the 5' RACE reads. This sample yields fewer than 400,000 distinct CDR3 sequences, of which around 15% are seen a single time; about 1% belongs to the top ten. Sequencing used blood, either unsorted or a sorted T cell fraction (not recorded which). The receptors come from a male donor with ankylosing spondylitis or in good health (not recorded which). Each CDR3 is given with its conserved first and last residue. The order of the fields is clone size, J gene, D gene, V gene, CDR3 DNA, CDR3 protein. The D gene is left open where the match is weak. The size of a clone is reported for some rows only, either as once, few or many, or as a class for expanded clones.

size: -
J: TRBJ1-5
D: -
V: TRBV20-1
DNA: TGCAGTGCTAGTAGCCAGGGGAGCCAGCCCCAGCATTTT
CDR3: CSASSQGSQPQHF

size: -
J: TRBJ2-7
D: TRBD1
V: TRBV29-1
DNA: TGCAGCGTTGAACGGGGGTCAGGGGGCCGATTAGAGCAGTACTTC
CDR3: CSVERGSGGRLEQYF

size: many
J: TRBJ2-7
D: -
V: TRBV7-2
DNA: TGTGCCAGCAGCTTAGGGGCAAGGGCCTACGAGCAGTACTTC
CDR3: CASSLGARAYEQYF

size: -
J: TRBJ2-3
D: TRBD2
V: TRBV20-1
DNA: TGCAGTGCTCTTAATTTTAGCGGGGGATACACAGATACGCAGTATTTT
CDR3: CSALNFSGGYTDTQYF

size: -
J: TRBJ2-7
D: -
V: TRBV20-1
DNA: TGCAGTGCTCGACCGATGGGGGGTTACGAGCAGTACTTC
CDR3: CSARPMGGYEQYF

size: -
J: TRBJ2-1
D: TRBD1
V: TRBV11-1
DNA: TGTGCCAGCAGCGCCGACAGGGATGAGCAGTTCTTC
CDR3: CASSADRDEQFF

size: -
J: TRBJ2-1
D: TRBD2
V: TRBV5-1
DNA: TGCGCCAGCAGCTTGGGACTAGCGGGGGGGATGAATGAGCAGTTCTTC
CDR3: CASSLGLAGGMNEQFF

size: many
J: TRBJ1-1
D: -
V: TRBV5-1
DNA: TGCGCCAGCAGCTTGCAAGGGGTGAACACTGAAGCTTTCTTT
CDR3: CASSLQGVNTEAFF

size: few
J: TRBJ2-7
D: -
V: TRBV27
DNA: TGTGCCAGCGGACTCCCTCGGTACGAGCAGTACTTC
CDR3: CASGLPRYEQYF

size: -
J: TRBJ2-3
D: TRBD1
V: TRBV10-1
DNA: TGCGCCAGCACCGACAGGGTCGGTACAGATACGCAGTATTTT
CDR3: CASTDRVGTDTQYF